The rows below give T cell receptor beta chains drawn from one sample of a study of CD8+CD57+ T cells in acquired aplastic anemia. TCRdb passed the reads through MiXCR, listing each CDR3 protein once. The sample contains some 120,000 distinct CDR3 sequences, more than 40% of which appear only once. Input material: sorted CD4+, CD8+, or CD8+CD57+ T cells (not recorded which) from PBMCs. All receptors come from a human donor in good health, serving as a control. Each CDR3 is given with its conserved first and last residue. Fields, in order: J gene, clone size, V gene, D gene, CDR3 protein, CDR3 DNA. A D gene is named only where the DNA matches it firmly. Clone sizes are given selectively: once, few, many, or a class where the clone is expanded.

J: TRBJ2-1; size: many; V: TRBV7-8; D: TRBD2; CDR3: CASSRRLAGIYNEQFF; DNA: TGTGCCAGCAGCCGAAGACTAGCGGGGATCTACAATGAGCAGTTCTTC
J: TRBJ2-7; size: few; V: TRBV10-2; D: TRBD1; CDR3: CASSESIWDRIF; DNA: TGCGCCAGCAGTGAGTCGATATGGGACAGGATCTTC
J: TRBJ2-7; size: -; V: TRBV6-1; D: -; CDR3: CASSILSEQYF; DNA: TGTGCCAGCAGTATCCTCAGCGAGCAGTACTTC
J: TRBJ2-2; size: many; V: TRBV6-2/TRBV6-3; D: TRBD2; CDR3: CASSSSGLAGENTGELFF; DNA: TGTGCCAGCAGTTCCTCGGGACTAGCGGGCGAAAACACCGGGGAGCTGTTTTTT
J: TRBJ1-6; size: -; V: TRBV5-5; D: TRBD1; CDR3: CASSLPGGNTNSPLHF; DNA: TGTGCCAGCAGCTTACCAGGGGGAAATACGAATTCACCCCTCCACTTT
J: TRBJ2-3; size: -; V: TRBV15; D: TRBD2; CDR3: CATSGGLAGADTQYF; DNA: TGTGCCACCAGCGGGGGACTAGCGGGGGCAGATACGCAGTATTTT
J: TRBJ1-2; size: -; V: TRBV29-1; D: -; CDR3: CSVDPIAGAYGYTF; DNA: TGCAGCGTTGACCCAATAGCAGGGGCCTATGGCTACACCTTC
J: TRBJ1-2; size: -; V: TRBV24-1; D: -; CDR3: CATSDPPGVDSYTF; DNA: TGTGCCACCAGTGACCCCCCGGGCGTTGATAGCTACACCTTC
J: TRBJ2-3; size: -; V: TRBV25-1; D: -; CDR3: CASRRDPGPDTQYF; DNA: TGTGCCAGCAGACGGGACCCCGGGCCAGATACGCAGTATTTT
J: TRBJ2-5; size: -; V: TRBV29-1; D: -; CDR3: CSVEGDIPGETQYF; DNA: TGCAGCGTTGAGGGGGACATCCCTGGAGAGACCCAGTACTTC
J: TRBJ1-6; size: many; V: TRBV6-1; D: -; CDR3: CASTDRSNSPLHF; DNA: TGTGCCAGTACCGACAGGTCGAATTCACCCCTCCACTTT
J: TRBJ1-2; size: -; V: TRBV25-1; D: -; CDR3: CAGSRQDSHNYGCTF; DNA: -
J: TRBJ2-3; size: few; V: TRBV24-1; D: -; CDR3: CASGASTDTQYF; DNA: TGTGCCTCGGGGGCAAGCACAGATACGCAGTATTTT
J: TRBJ1-1; size: many; V: TRBV19; D: TRBD1; CDR3: CASSPFGGQERLAFF; DNA: TGTGCCAGTAGCCCCTTCGGGGGACAGGAACGATTGGCTTTCTTT
J: TRBJ1-5; size: many; V: TRBV20-1; D: -; CDR3: CSARDAPQRNQPQHF; DNA: TGCAGTGCTAGAGATGCCCCCCAGCGCAATCAGCCCCAGCATTTT
J: TRBJ2-4; size: many; V: TRBV5-1; D: -; CDR3: CASSSGGWAKNIQYF; DNA: TGCGCCAGCAGCTCAGGGGGGTGGGCCAAAAACATTCAGTACTTC
J: TRBJ2-7; size: many; V: TRBV7-9; D: -; CDR3: CASSLTYEQYF; DNA: TGTGCCAGCAGCTTAACCTACGAGCAGTACTTC
J: TRBJ1-1; size: many; V: TRBV29-1; D: TRBD1; CDR3: CSVASTGRVAEAFF; DNA: TGCAGCGTTGCTTCGACAGGGAGAGTGGCTGAAGCTTTCTTT
J: TRBJ2-7; size: many; V: TRBV5-1; D: -; CDR3: CASSHRPGDEQYF; DNA: TGCGCCAGCAGCCACCGCCCAGGGGACGAGCAGTACTTC
J: TRBJ2-5; size: many; V: TRBV6-5; D: -; CDR3: CASSYGSETQYF; DNA: TGTGCCAGCAGTTACGGGTCGGAGACCCAGTACTTC
J: TRBJ2-1; size: -; V: TRBV11-2; D: -; CDR3: CASVRDSSYNEQFF; DNA: TGTGCCAGCGTCCGCGACAGCTCCTACAATGAGCAGTTCTTC
J: TRBJ1-2; size: few; V: TRBV7-2; D: -; CDR3: CASSPVDSYGYTF; DNA: TGTGCCAGCTCACCGGTAGACTCCTATGGCTACACCTTC
J: TRBJ2-1; size: few; V: TRBV6-2/TRBV6-3; D: TRBD1; CDR3: CASTTGTGDYNEQFF; DNA: TGTGCCAGCACAACCGGGACAGGGGACTACAATGAGCAGTTCTTC
J: TRBJ1-4; size: many; V: TRBV3-1; D: -; CDR3: CASSQGRRNNEKLFF; DNA: TGTGCCAGCAGCCAAGGACGACGGAATAATGAAAAACTGTTTTTT
J: TRBJ2-7; size: many; V: TRBV20-1; D: -; CDR3: CSARDLAGSSYEQYF; DNA: TGCAGTGCTAGAGATTTGGCAGGGAGCTCCTACGAGCAGTACTTC
J: TRBJ2-3; size: -; V: TRBV10-3; D: -; CDR3: CAISESDDTDTQYF; DNA: TGTGCCATCAGTGAGTCGGACGACACAGATACGCAGTATTTT
J: TRBJ2-3; size: few; V: TRBV11-2; D: TRBD2; CDR3: CASSSGLADTDTQYF; DNA: TGTGCCAGCAGCTCAGGACTAGCGGACACAGATACGCAGTATTTT
J: TRBJ2-1; size: -; V: TRBV20-1; D: TRBD2; CDR3: CSARDLTAGGGNEQFF; DNA: TGCAGTGCTAGAGATTTGACAGCGGGGGGTGGCAATGAGCAGTTCTTC
J: TRBJ2-5; size: -; V: TRBV7-8; D: -; CDR3: CASVGWDQETQYF; DNA: TGTGCCAGTGTGGGCTGGGACCAAGAGACCCAGTACTTC
J: TRBJ2-1; size: -; V: TRBV11-2; D: -; CDR3: CASSPRGISSYNEQFF; DNA: TGTGCCAGCAGCCCCCGGGGGATATCCTCCTACAATGAGCAGTTCTTC
J: TRBJ2-3; size: many; V: TRBV19; D: -; CDR3: CASSITRGADTQYF; DNA: TGTGCCAGTAGTATAACACGCGGGGCAGATACGCAGTATTTT
J: TRBJ2-7; size: -; V: TRBV15; D: TRBD2; CDR3: CATSREGGFSYEQYF; DNA: TGTGCCACCAGCAGAGAGGGGGGGTTCTCCTACGAGCAGTACTTC
J: TRBJ2-3; size: -; V: TRBV11-2; D: -; CDR3: CASSLGLVGAFSTDTQYF; DNA: TGTGCCAGCAGCTTAGGACTAGTGGGCGCCTTTAGCACAGATACGCAGTATTTT
J: TRBJ2-5; size: many; V: TRBV28; D: -; CDR3: CASSPGGEQETQYF; DNA: TGTGCCAGCAGTCCCGGCGGTGAACAAGAGACCCAGTACTTC
J: TRBJ2-3; size: -; V: TRBV24-1; D: TRBD2; CDR3: CATSEVTSGGKHSTDTQYF; DNA: TGTGCCACCAGTGAAGTAACTAGCGGGGGTAAACATAGCACAGATACGCAGTATTTT
J: TRBJ2-2; size: many; V: TRBV19; D: -; CDR3: CASSIQPPGELFF; DNA: TGTGCCAGTAGTATACAACCCCCCGGGGAGCTGTTTTTT
J: TRBJ2-7; size: -; V: TRBV7-2; D: TRBD1; CDR3: CASSYGTGPLYEQYF; DNA: TGTGCCAGCAGCTACGGGACAGGACCACTCTACGAGCAGTACTTC
J: TRBJ1-5; size: many; V: TRBV4-1; D: -; CDR3: CASSPIQGGQPQHF; DNA: TGCGCCAGCAGCCCTATACAAGGGGGTCAGCCCCAGCATTTT
J: TRBJ1-2; size: many; V: TRBV12-3/TRBV12-4; D: -; CDR3: CASSWGTVKGYTF; DNA: TGTGCCAGCAGTTGGGGGACGGTTAAAGGCTACACCTTC
J: TRBJ2-1; size: many; V: TRBV7-2; D: -; CDR3: CASSWATLGSYNEQFF; DNA: TGTGCCAGCAGCTGGGCGACGCTAGGGTCCTACAATGAGCAGTTCTTC
J: TRBJ2-5; size: -; V: TRBV2; D: TRBD1; CDR3: CASRRGRGQETQYF; DNA: TGTGCCAGCAGGAGGGGCAGGGGGCAAGAGACCCAGTACTTC